The clone carrying this T cell receptor (beta chain) has at least ten counts. Antigen unknown. For TCR beta, libraries came from iRepertoire HTBI primers and Arm-PCR of CDR3 regions. From the multiplex PCR reads, TCRdb called clonotypes with MiXCR, one entry per CDR3 protein. The sample has 350,000 to 500,000 distinct CDR3 sequences, 12% to 15% seen once. The sample is drawn from a study of regulatory T cells in long-lasting Graves disease. Findings and caveats of the study: Possibly, too few samples lowered accuracy.

With V trimmed by 0 bases and J by 5 bases, 12 bases remained unmatched. Germline lookup yields CDR1 SGHDN and CDR2 FVKESK. There are 17 residues in the CDR3. Time point indicated: newly diagnosed GD, antithyroid drugs for less than 3 months. Isolated PBMC RNA provided the starting material for the TCR library. These data were likewise used in another study, on T cells in Graves' hyperthyroidism and ophthalmopathy.

This clonotype originated in a woman aged 45-59 years with Graves disease. Sequencing was performed on peripheral blood mononuclear cells (PBMCs), taken at new diagnosis, from a patient treated with antithyroid drugs. The chain has TRBV14 and TRBJ2-5; 7 nucleotides line up with TRBD2. CDR3 coding DNA: TGTGCCAGCAGCCAAGATCGGCGGGAGACCTTGTTGGAGACCCAGTACTTC. It encodes CASSQDRRETLLETQYF.